These 14 T cell receptor beta chains were sequenced from one sample in a study of OX40 agonist ivuxolimab in advanced cancers. Library preparation used the immunoSEQ multiplex PCR assay. The immuneACCESS repertoire file appears here via TCRdb, limited to in-frame rearrangements. These files lack a portion of the clones; in checked studies, under half of the deficit traces to unresolved V genes, and the cause of the others is not known. Here the sample has around 35,000 clones; about 90% occur a single time. The ten largest make up 33% of the sample. The sequenced sample was CD4+ or CD8+ T cells sorted from blood, obtained in a trial of the OX40 agonist ivuxolimab. These receptors originate from an adult with an advanced solid tumor such as melanoma, head and neck, liver or kidney cancer.

The rearrangement joins TRBV13 to TRBJ2-7; TRBD1 matches 7 bases. The germline V gene has CDR1 PRHDT and CDR2 FYEKMQ (reference sequence). Unmatched junction bases numbered 5, after V lost 1 base and J lost 2 bases. The CDR3 totals 15 residues. The CDR3 here is CASSLVRDSPYEQYF. CDR3 coding DNA: TGTGCCAGCAGCTTAGTTCGGGACAGCCCCTACGAGCAGTACTTC.

This clone was detected once. The rearrangement uses TRBV27 and TRBJ2-3, with 8 bases identical to TRBD2. This CDR3 has 15 amino acids. Trimming took 3 bases from V and 1 from J; bases not matched to a gene: 3. Germline CDR1 reads MNHEY; CDR2 reads SMNVEV (reference sequence). The CDR3 loop reads CASSFKTSGTDTQYF. In nucleotides, the CDR3 is TGTGCCAGCAGTTTCAAGACTAGCGGCACAGATACGCAGTATTTT.

The CDR3 loop is CASSPGPLDYEQYF. The CDR3 nucleotides are TGTGCCAGCAGCCCGGGACCGTTAGATTACGAGCAGTACTTC. The V call is TRBV7-2, the J call TRBJ2-7; D assignment may be TRBD1 or TRBD2 (5 bases each). CDR3 length: 14 residues. CDR1 SGHTA and CDR2 FQGNSA come from the germline V gene. V lost 5 bases, J lost 4 bases, and 15 bases lay in between.

This chain links TRBV7-9 with TRBJ2-5, with a possible D match to TRBD2 (5 bases). The CDR3 covers 13 residues. Germline values: CDR1 SEHNR, CDR2 FQNEAQ (reference sequence). The V end lost 7 bases, the J end lost 5 bases, and 14 bases lay between the germline ends. The CDR3 reads CASTPPGWETQYF. Here the CDR3 DNA reads TGTGCCAGCACACCCCCGGGGTGGGAGACCCAGTACTTC.

V usage is TRBV13 and J usage is TRBJ2-1, with 7 bases matching TRBD1. In germline, CDR1 is PRHDT, CDR2 FYEKMQ (reference sequence). This CDR3 has 17 amino acids. The V and J ends lost 6 bases and 1 base, in that order; junction bases with no gene match: 12. The DNA for the CDR3 is TGTGCCAGCAGATCAAGCGTCGGACAGGAGTCCTACAATGAGCAGTTCTTC. Translation: CASRSSVGQESYNEQFF.

This rearrangement joins TRBV27 to TRBJ2-2; 7 bases line up with TRBD2. CDR1 and CDR2 (germline): MNHEY, SMNVEV (reference sequence). J gave up 2 bases and V 6 bases, and 24 bases lay outside the gene matches. CDR3 size: 21 residues. CDR3 in amino acids: CASSTHEPRERGLANTGELFF. CDR3 bases: TGTGCCAGCAGCACCCACGAACCGCGGGAGAGGGGTTTAGCTAACACCGGGGAGCTGTTTTTT.

The V and J genes are TRBV4-1 and TRBJ1-2; TRBD1 might be the D (5 bases). The CDR3 is 15 residues long. Germline assignment: CDR1 MGHRA and CDR2 YSYEKL. Trimming took off 0 bases at V and 5 bases at J, with 13 bases between the two ends. The CDR3 region has the DNA TGCGCCAGCAGCCAAGAGCAGGGTTATACTTATGGCTACACCTTC. Translation gives CASSQEQGYTYGYTF.

The chain links TRBV9 to TRBJ2-7; a weak D match, TRBD1 (5 bases). Germline V gives CDR1 SGDLS, CDR2 YYNGEE. Between the trimmed V and J ends, which lost 0 bases and 3 bases, there was a span of 19 bases. The CDR3 runs 17 residues. CDR3 residues: CASSVGPGSSRDYEQYF. The CDR3 DNA reads TGTGCCAGCAGCGTAGGCCCTGGATCGTCCAGGGACTACGAGCAGTACTTC.

The V and J genes are TRBV19 and TRBJ2-3; TRBD2 agrees at 13 bases. Germline lookup yields CDR1 LNHDA and CDR2 SQIVND (reference sequence). V lost 6 bases and J lost 0; bases outside the gene matches: 9. CDR3 size: 18 residues. CDR3 DNA: TGTGCCAGTAGCGGACTAGCGGGGGTGCTGTCTAGCACAGATACGCAGTATTTT. Its translation: CASSGLAGVLSSTDTQYF.

The chain is built from TRBV19 and TRBJ1-2; D ambiguous. The germline CDR1 and CDR2 sequences are LNHDA and SQIVND (reference sequence). Trimming stripped 1 base from V and 4 bases from J, with 16 bases between. The CDR3 has 16 amino acids. CDR3 nucleotides: TGTGCCAGTAGTATAGGTACCGGGCTTCACCTCTATGGCTACACCTTC. Protein: CASSIGTGLHLYGYTF.

V gene TRBV6-6 combines with J gene TRBJ2-7; 8 nucleotides match TRBD1. There are 16 residues in the CDR3. The V and J ends lost 6 bases and 5 bases, in that order; junction bases with no gene match: 15. CDR1 is MNHNY, CDR2 SVGAGI, per germline (reference sequence). The CDR3 region is CASRRLGQGSLHEQYF. CDR3 bases: TGTGCCAGCAGGCGCCTTGGACAGGGCAGTCTCCACGAGCAGTACTTC.

The rearrangement links TRBV11-3 to TRBJ2-1, with unresolved D. The length of the CDR3 is 13 residues. Germline values: CDR1 SGHNT, CDR2 YENEEA. The V and J ends lost 4 bases and 5 bases respectively, with 9 bases between them. The DNA of the CDR3 is TGTGCCAGCAGCTCGAGGTACCACAATGAGCAGTTCTTC. Amino acids: CASSSRYHNEQFF.

This sequence joins TRBV28 and TRBJ2-7; 11 nucleotides match TRBD1. CDR3 size: 16 residues. The trim removed 6 bases at V and 5 bases at J, leaving 12 bases unmatched. The germline CDR1 and CDR2 sequences are MDHEN and SYDVKM. CDR3 amino acids: CASRFALPGQGDEQYF. The CDR3 coding sequence is TGTGCCAGCAGATTCGCATTACCGGGACAGGGGGACGAGCAGTACTTC.

V and J are TRBV7-9 and TRBJ2-7; 9 positions match TRBD1. The length of the CDR3 is 14 residues. In germline, CDR1 is SEHNR, CDR2 FQNEAQ (reference sequence). The junction had 2 bases not matched to a gene; V was cut back by 3 bases and J by 2 bases. The CDR3 sequence: CASSFRDRAYEQYF. Here the CDR3 DNA reads TGTGCCAGCAGCTTCCGGGACAGGGCCTACGAGCAGTACTTC.